This is a list of T cell receptor beta chains from one sample in a study of patients and donors after allogeneic stem cell transplantation. TCRdb redid the calling of the RT-PCR reads with MiXCR, one entry per CDR3 protein. The table lists about a million distinct CDR3 sequences, roughly 17% of them singletons, with around 6% in the top ten. The specimen was blood, either unsorted or a sorted T cell fraction (not recorded which). These TCRs come from a human donor who was either an allogeneic HSCT recipient or a stem cell or donor lymphocyte infusion donor (not recorded which). It is not recorded whose cells these are; they may come from a transplant donor. CDR3s include the opening cysteine and the closing phenylalanine or tryptophan. Each record gives: J gene, V gene, CDR3 length, D gene, clone size, CDR3 protein, CDR3 DNA. The D gene is left open where the match is weak. A clone size is listed for some rows: how often the clone was seen (once, few, many), or a class if it is expanded.

J gene: TRBJ1-6; V gene: TRBV4-1; CDR3 length: 22; D gene: -; clone size: few; CDR3 protein: CASSQPRGEQDRPPTYNSPLHF; CDR3 DNA: TGCGCCAGCAGCCAACCGCGGGGGGAACAGGACAGACCCCCCACCTATAATTCACCCCTCCACTTT
J gene: TRBJ2-1; V gene: TRBV18; CDR3 length: 14; D gene: TRBD2; clone size: -; CDR3 protein: CASSPPLGGSEQFF; CDR3 DNA: TGTGCCAGCTCACCACCACTGGGCGGGAGTGAGCAGTTCTTC
J gene: TRBJ2-7; V gene: TRBV5-4; CDR3 length: 15; D gene: TRBD2; clone size: few; CDR3 protein: CASSFSGTKPGEQYF; CDR3 DNA: TGTGCCAGCAGCTTCTCCGGGACTAAACCCGGGGAGCAGTACTTC
J gene: TRBJ2-1; V gene: TRBV12-3/TRBV12-4; CDR3 length: 15; D gene: TRBD2; clone size: -; CDR3 protein: CASSMGTSGANEQFF; CDR3 DNA: TGTGCCAGCAGCATGGGGACTAGCGGGGCGAATGAGCAGTTCTTC
J gene: TRBJ2-3; V gene: TRBV29-1; CDR3 length: 14; D gene: TRBD2; clone size: -; CDR3 protein: CSVDERGGTDTQYF; CDR3 DNA: TGCAGCGTTGATGAGCGGGGGGGCACAGATACGCAGTATTTT
J gene: TRBJ1-4; V gene: TRBV18; CDR3 length: 15; D gene: -; clone size: -; CDR3 protein: CASSPKGEVGEKLFF; CDR3 DNA: TGTGCCAGCTCACCAAAGGGTGAAGTTGGAGAAAAACTGTTTTTT
J gene: TRBJ2-3; V gene: TRBV15; CDR3 length: 17; D gene: TRBD2; clone size: -; CDR3 protein: CATSIPTSGRRTDTQYF; CDR3 DNA: TGTGCCACCAGCATACCTACTAGCGGGAGGAGAACAGATACGCAGTATTTT
J gene: TRBJ2-2; V gene: TRBV20-1; CDR3 length: 15; D gene: TRBD1; clone size: -; CDR3 protein: CSARQGSINTGELFF; CDR3 DNA: TGCAGTGCCCGACAGGGGTCCATCAACACCGGGGAGCTGTTTTTT
J gene: TRBJ2-5; V gene: TRBV12-5; CDR3 length: 17; D gene: TRBD2; clone size: -; CDR3 protein: CASGLPGLAGEDETQYF; CDR3 DNA: TGTGCTAGTGGTTTGCCCGGACTAGCGGGAGAAGACGAGACCCAGTACTTC
J gene: TRBJ2-1; V gene: TRBV7-2; CDR3 length: 16; D gene: TRBD2; clone size: few; CDR3 protein: CASSRSSGGSRGEQFF; CDR3 DNA: TGTGCCAGCAGCAGATCTAGCGGGGGGTCTCGGGGTGAGCAGTTCTTC
J gene: TRBJ1-2; V gene: TRBV6-1; CDR3 length: 14; D gene: -; clone size: -; CDR3 protein: CASTSGTNDYGYTF; CDR3 DNA: TGTGCCAGCACCTCCGGGACGAACGACTATGGCTACACCTTC
J gene: TRBJ1-2; V gene: TRBV12-3/TRBV12-4; CDR3 length: 12; D gene: -; clone size: many; CDR3 protein: CASSFSRGSYTF; CDR3 DNA: TGTGCCAGCAGTTTTTCCCGGGGGAGCTACACCTTC
J gene: TRBJ2-7; V gene: TRBV5-1; CDR3 length: 15; D gene: -; clone size: -; CDR3 protein: CASSLVPGSSYEQYF; CDR3 DNA: TGCGCCAGCAGCTTGGTTCCAGGGAGCTCCTACGAGCAGTACTTC
J gene: TRBJ1-1; V gene: TRBV28; CDR3 length: 16; D gene: TRBD1; clone size: -; CDR3 protein: CASSRRQGNLNTEAFF; CDR3 DNA: TGTGCCAGCAGTAGAAGACAGGGGAACCTGAACACTGAAGCTTTCTTT
J gene: TRBJ2-1; V gene: TRBV27; CDR3 length: 14; D gene: TRBD1; clone size: -; CDR3 protein: CASSFRGHTNEQFF; CDR3 DNA: TGTGCCAGCAGTTTTAGGGGGCACACCAATGAGCAGTTCTTC
J gene: TRBJ1-5; V gene: TRBV5-1; CDR3 length: 16; D gene: TRBD1; clone size: many; CDR3 protein: CASSLLGQGSGQPQHF; CDR3 DNA: TGCGCCAGCAGCTTGCTGGGACAGGGGTCCGGTCAGCCCCAGCATTTT
J gene: TRBJ2-3; V gene: TRBV7-3; CDR3 length: 14; D gene: TRBD1; clone size: few; CDR3 protein: CASSRQGITDTQYF; CDR3 DNA: TGTGCCAGCAGCAGACAGGGTATCACAGATACGCAGTATTTT
J gene: TRBJ1-5; V gene: TRBV7-2; CDR3 length: 15; D gene: -; clone size: few; CDR3 protein: CASSLDRGTHQPQHF; CDR3 DNA: TGTGCCAGCAGCTTAGATCGCGGCACCCATCAGCCCCAGCATTTT
J gene: TRBJ1-5; V gene: TRBV20-1; CDR3 length: 14; D gene: -; clone size: many; CDR3 protein: CSARVGAGNQPQHF; CDR3 DNA: TGCAGTGCTAGAGTGGGGGCGGGCAATCAGCCCCAGCATTTT
J gene: TRBJ1-3; V gene: TRBV20-1; CDR3 length: 12; D gene: -; clone size: -; CDR3 protein: CSATGTGNTIYF; CDR3 DNA: TGCAGTGCCACAGGGACTGGAAACACCATATATTTT
J gene: TRBJ2-1; V gene: TRBV29-1; CDR3 length: 14; D gene: TRBD1; clone size: -; CDR3 protein: CSVEPPSGGNEQFF; CDR3 DNA: TGCAGCGTTGAACCCCCTTCAGGGGGCAATGAGCAGTTCTTC
J gene: TRBJ2-4; V gene: TRBV29-1; CDR3 length: 12; D gene: -; clone size: many; CDR3 protein: CSVVGLGNIQYF; CDR3 DNA: TGCAGCGTTGTTGGGTTGGGAAACATTCAGTACTTC
J gene: TRBJ2-7; V gene: TRBV20-1; CDR3 length: 16; D gene: TRBD2; clone size: few; CDR3 protein: CSARVPRLAGAREQYF; CDR3 DNA: TGCAGTGCTAGAGTTCCGCGGCTAGCGGGAGCGAGAGAGCAGTACTTC
J gene: TRBJ1-1; V gene: TRBV15; CDR3 length: 15; D gene: TRBD1; clone size: few; CDR3 protein: CATSRAGTGLTEAFF; CDR3 DNA: TGTGCCACCAGCAGAGCCGGGACAGGGCTAACTGAAGCTTTCTTT
J gene: TRBJ2-7; V gene: TRBV27; CDR3 length: 12; D gene: -; clone size: few; CDR3 protein: CASSFGLGEQYF; CDR3 DNA: TGTGCCAGCAGTTTTGGGTTGGGCGAGCAGTACTTC
J gene: TRBJ1-1; V gene: TRBV12-3/TRBV12-4; CDR3 length: 15; D gene: -; clone size: few; CDR3 protein: CASSFAGIVVGEAFF; CDR3 DNA: TGTGCCAGCAGTTTTGCAGGGATAGTTGTCGGGGAAGCTTTCTTT
J gene: TRBJ1-2; V gene: TRBV12-3/TRBV12-4; CDR3 length: 14; D gene: TRBD1; clone size: -; CDR3 protein: CASTPDRLPYGYTF; CDR3 DNA: TGTGCCAGCACCCCGGACAGGTTGCCCTATGGCTACACCTTC
J gene: TRBJ2-2; V gene: TRBV12-3/TRBV12-4; CDR3 length: 15; D gene: TRBD2; clone size: many; CDR3 protein: CASSLLAGYSGELFF; CDR3 DNA: TGTGCCAGCAGCCTACTAGCGGGGTATTCCGGGGAGCTGTTTTTT
J gene: TRBJ2-6; V gene: TRBV18; CDR3 length: 18; D gene: -; clone size: -; CDR3 protein: CASSPFPSAPSGANVLTF; CDR3 DNA: TGTGCCAGCTCACCATTTCCTAGCGCTCCCTCTGGGGCCAACGTCCTGACTTTC
J gene: TRBJ2-7; V gene: TRBV20-1; CDR3 length: 16; D gene: TRBD1; clone size: -; CDR3 protein: CSARLDGTGDSYEQYF; CDR3 DNA: TGCAGTGCTAGATTAGACGGGACAGGGGACTCCTACGAGCAGTACTTC
J gene: TRBJ1-1; V gene: TRBV12-3/TRBV12-4; CDR3 length: 15; D gene: TRBD1; clone size: many; CDR3 protein: CASSLGGQGITEAFF; CDR3 DNA: TGTGCCAGCAGTTTGGGCGGACAGGGGATAACTGAAGCTTTCTTT
J gene: TRBJ2-3; V gene: TRBV7-3; CDR3 length: 15; D gene: TRBD2; clone size: many; CDR3 protein: CASSSQAGLTDTQYF; CDR3 DNA: TGTGCCAGCAGCTCACAAGCGGGGCTCACAGATACGCAGTATTTT
J gene: TRBJ2-3; V gene: TRBV20-1; CDR3 length: 13; D gene: -; clone size: few; CDR3 protein: CSASSPPTDTQYF; CDR3 DNA: TGCAGTGCTAGTAGCCCCCCCACAGATACGCAGTATTTT
J gene: TRBJ2-2; V gene: TRBV11-2; CDR3 length: 18; D gene: TRBD2; clone size: -; CDR3 protein: CASTTEVLAGGYAGELFF; CDR3 DNA: TGTGCCAGCACCACAGAGGTACTAGCGGGGGGGTACGCCGGGGAGCTGTTTTTT
J gene: TRBJ1-1; V gene: TRBV7-9; CDR3 length: 14; D gene: TRBD1; clone size: few; CDR3 protein: CASSWDSQNTEAFF; CDR3 DNA: TGTGCCAGCAGCTGGGACAGCCAGAACACTGAAGCTTTCTTT
J gene: TRBJ1-1; V gene: TRBV27; CDR3 length: 12; D gene: -; clone size: -; CDR3 protein: CAVRAGNTEAFF; CDR3 DNA: TGTGCCGTCAGGGCCGGGAACACTGAAGCTTTCTTT
J gene: TRBJ2-7; V gene: TRBV4-1; CDR3 length: 13; D gene: -; clone size: -; CDR3 protein: CASSWRVSNEQYF; CDR3 DNA: TGCGCCAGCAGTTGGAGGGTTAGTAACGAGCAGTACTTC
J gene: TRBJ2-2; V gene: TRBV5-1; CDR3 length: 16; D gene: TRBD2; clone size: -; CDR3 protein: CASRTLAGPGTGELFF; CDR3 DNA: TGCGCCAGCCGAACACTAGCGGGACCCGGCACCGGGGAGCTGTTTTTT
J gene: TRBJ1-1; V gene: TRBV25-1; CDR3 length: 15; D gene: TRBD1; clone size: -; CDR3 protein: CASRETGGRDTEAFF; CDR3 DNA: TGTGCCAGCAGGGAGACAGGGGGAAGGGACACTGAAGCTTTCTTT
J gene: TRBJ1-6; V gene: TRBV11-2; CDR3 length: 18; D gene: -; clone size: few; CDR3 protein: CASSFGGHHSSYNSPLHF; CDR3 DNA: TGTGCCAGCAGCTTTGGGGGACACCACAGCTCCTATAATTCACCCCTCCACTTT
J gene: TRBJ1-1; V gene: TRBV9; CDR3 length: 17; D gene: -; clone size: -; CDR3 protein: CASSLGGPGVMNTEAFF; CDR3 DNA: TGTGCCAGCAGCCTCGGGGGGCCAGGGGTTATGAACACTGAAGCTTTCTTT
J gene: TRBJ2-2; V gene: TRBV7-6; CDR3 length: 13; D gene: -; clone size: -; CDR3 protein: CASSLDGGGELFF; CDR3 DNA: TGTGCCAGCAGCTTAGACGGGGGCGGGGAGCTGTTTTTT
J gene: TRBJ2-7; V gene: TRBV6-2/TRBV6-3; CDR3 length: 15; D gene: -; clone size: once; CDR3 protein: CASSQADRVTYEQYF; CDR3 DNA: TGTGCCAGCAGTCAAGCGGACCGGGTAACCTACGAGCAGTACTTC
J gene: TRBJ2-7; V gene: TRBV5-1; CDR3 length: 14; D gene: -; clone size: few; CDR3 protein: CASSLEQGYYEQYF; CDR3 DNA: TGCGCCAGCAGCTTGGAACAGGGATATTACGAGCAGTACTTC
J gene: TRBJ2-3; V gene: TRBV7-2; CDR3 length: 16; D gene: -; clone size: -; CDR3 protein: CASSLVAGRGVDTQYF; CDR3 DNA: TGTGCCAGCAGCTTAGTTGCCGGCAGGGGGGTAGATACGCAGTATTTT
J gene: TRBJ2-5; V gene: TRBV10-3; CDR3 length: 14; D gene: -; clone size: few; CDR3 protein: CAISESKDPGTQYF; CDR3 DNA: TGTGCCATCAGTGAGTCGAAAGACCCGGGGACCCAGTACTTC
J gene: TRBJ1-2; V gene: TRBV12-3/TRBV12-4; CDR3 length: 12; D gene: -; clone size: many; CDR3 protein: CASTTKGDGYTF; CDR3 DNA: TGTGCCAGCACCACCAAAGGGGACGGCTACACCTTC
J gene: TRBJ2-1; V gene: TRBV20-1; CDR3 length: 14; D gene: TRBD2; clone size: many; CDR3 protein: CSARVPSGSNEQFF; CDR3 DNA: TGCAGTGCTAGAGTCCCTAGCGGGAGTAACGAGCAGTTCTTC
J gene: TRBJ2-7; V gene: TRBV24-1; CDR3 length: 15; D gene: -; clone size: few; CDR3 protein: CATSDSGRSGYEQYF; CDR3 DNA: TGTGCCACCAGTGATTCGGGACGCTCGGGATACGAGCAGTACTTC
J gene: TRBJ1-5; V gene: TRBV12-3/TRBV12-4; CDR3 length: 14; D gene: -; clone size: few; CDR3 protein: CASSPGGSDQPQHF; CDR3 DNA: TGTGCCAGCAGTCCAGGAGGATCAGATCAGCCCCAGCATTTT
J gene: TRBJ2-3; V gene: TRBV6-1; CDR3 length: 15; D gene: TRBD2; clone size: once; CDR3 protein: CASRTSRASTDTQYF; CDR3 DNA: TGTGCCAGCCGGACTAGTCGGGCTAGCACAGATACGCAGTATTTT
J gene: TRBJ2-6; V gene: TRBV5-6; CDR3 length: 15; D gene: TRBD1; clone size: few; CDR3 protein: CAGQGRRDGANVLTF; CDR3 DNA: TGTGCCGGACAGGGTAGACGTGATGGGGCCAACGTCCTGACTTTC
J gene: TRBJ1-6; V gene: TRBV2; CDR3 length: 13; D gene: -; clone size: few; CDR3 protein: CASSDSGGSPLHF; CDR3 DNA: TGTGCCAGCAGTGACAGTGGTGGTTCACCCCTCCACTTT
J gene: TRBJ2-5; V gene: TRBV5-5; CDR3 length: 15; D gene: TRBD2; clone size: -; CDR3 protein: CASSLLAGSGETQYF; CDR3 DNA: TGTGCCAGCAGCTTGCTAGCGGGGTCTGGCGAGACCCAGTACTTC
J gene: TRBJ2-2; V gene: TRBV7-9; CDR3 length: 14; D gene: -; clone size: few; CDR3 protein: CASSGILNTGELFF; CDR3 DNA: TGTGCCAGCAGCGGGATTTTGAACACCGGGGAGCTGTTTTTT
J gene: TRBJ2-7; V gene: TRBV15; CDR3 length: 17; D gene: TRBD2; clone size: -; CDR3 protein: CATSGPKGRTSPYEQYF; CDR3 DNA: TGTGCCACCAGCGGACCCAAAGGGAGGACTAGCCCCTACGAGCAGTACTTC
J gene: TRBJ2-7; V gene: TRBV7-9; CDR3 length: 14; D gene: -; clone size: -; CDR3 protein: CASSFSGKSYEQYF; CDR3 DNA: TGTGCCAGCAGCTTTTCGGGGAAGTCCTACGAGCAGTACTTC
J gene: TRBJ2-7; V gene: TRBV6-5; CDR3 length: 17; D gene: -; clone size: -; CDR3 protein: CASSYSMTGQRTYEQYF; CDR3 DNA: TGTGCCAGCAGTTACTCGATGACTGGACAGAGAACCTACGAGCAGTACTTC
J gene: TRBJ1-1; V gene: TRBV6-5; CDR3 length: 14; D gene: -; clone size: -; CDR3 protein: CASSYLRADTEAFF; CDR3 DNA: TGTGCCAGCAGTTACCTCCGGGCCGACACTGAAGCTTTCTTT
J gene: TRBJ2-7; V gene: TRBV5-1; CDR3 length: 14; D gene: -; clone size: few; CDR3 protein: CASRSTRGSYEQYF; CDR3 DNA: TGCGCCAGCAGATCCACCCGGGGGTCCTACGAGCAGTACTTC